This T cell receptor beta chain originates from a study of CD8 T cells in ankylosing spondylitis. TCRdb redid the calling of the 5' RACE reads with MiXCR, one entry per CDR3 protein. The sample records hundreds of thousands of distinct CDR3 sequences, 12% being singletons. This clonotype was counted a few times. Its target is not known. V dropped 4 bases and J dropped 14 bases, with 23 bases sitting between them. The CDR3 loop spans 15 amino acids. CDR1 LGHNA and CDR2 YNFKEQ come from the germline V gene. Study-wide points: As for the disease-linked clones, they showed a CD8+ phenotype and occurred at relatively low frequencies in peripheral blood. It appeared that ankylosing spondylitis blood was characterized by a TCR beta motif of under ten highly homologous variants.

The sample taken for sequencing was blood, either unsorted or a sorted T cell fraction (not recorded which). The chain uses TRBV4-2 and TRBJ1-4; D remains unclear. The sequence came from a male donor with ankylosing spondylitis. The CDR3 sequence: CASSPPGLGREELFF. CDR3 sequence (DNA): TGTGCCAGCAGCCCACCGGGCCTAGGCCGGGAAGAGCTGTTTTTT.